These 13 T cell receptor beta chains were sequenced from one sample in a study of chemoradiotherapy in HPV16-positive cancers. TCRdb's table, derived via immunoSEQ multiplex PCR, lists solely in-frame clones and lacks some. The table has some 11,000 clones, around three fifths seen once. This sample was obtained from a patient who underwent chemoradiotherapy. These receptors originate from a human donor with HPV-associated anogenital cancer.

The rearrangement joins TRBV27 to TRBJ2-3; 8 nucleotides agree with TRBD2. The V and J ends lost 3 bases and 2 bases, in that order; junction bases with no gene match: 7. The CDR3 covers 16 residues. The germline CDR1 and CDR2 sequences are MNHEY and SMNVEV (reference sequence). CDR3 sequence (DNA): TGTGCCAGCAGTTTTGTCGGGGGGGTCCCCACAGATACGCAGTATTTT. This sequence encodes CASSFVGGVPTDTQYF.

V and J are TRBV25-1 and TRBJ1-2; D is unresolved. The CDR3 sequence is 15 residues long. Germline V gene data show CDR1 as MGHDK and CDR2 as SYGVNS. The germline V and J ends were trimmed by 3 bases and 4 bases, with 15 bases remaining between them. Here the CDR3 reads CASSDSTVGLYGYTF. The DNA of the CDR3 is TGTGCCAGCAGTGATTCTACAGTAGGGCTCTATGGCTACACCTTC.

The chain employs TRBV11-2 and TRBJ2-5; D possibly matches TRBD1 or TRBD2 (5 bases each). Between the trimmed V and J ends, which lost 5 bases and 3 bases, there was a span of 16 bases. This CDR3 has 15 amino acids. The germline CDR1 and CDR2 sequences are SGHAT and FQNNGV. The CDR3 reads CASSTHVGAEETQYF. The DNA for the CDR3 is TGTGCCAGCAGCACTCACGTCGGGGCAGAAGAGACCCAGTACTTC.

This clone has more than one count but fewer than ten. V gene TRBV29-1 combines with J gene TRBJ1-2; 7 bases line up with TRBD1. The CDR3 is made up of 13 amino acids. The V and J ends lost 6 bases and 7 bases, in that order; junction bases with no gene match: 11. From germline, CDR1 is SQVTM and CDR2 ANQGSEA. This CDR3 is CSVLTGKETGYTF. The CDR3 DNA is TGCAGCGTCCTGACAGGGAAGGAGACTGGCTACACCTTC.

The chain has TRBV5-1 and TRBJ1-1; D is uncertain. V was cut by 5 bases and J by 4 bases, with 15 bases left in between. Germline lookup yields CDR1 SGHRS and CDR2 YFSETQ. This CDR3 is 14 amino acids long. CDR3 sequence (DNA): TGCGCCAGCAGTTGGGGTATGGGGTCCACTGAAGCTTTCTTT. Its translation: CASSWGMGSTEAFF.

DNA for the CDR3: TGTGCCAGCTCACCCCAGGGGTACTATGGCTACACCTTC. Protein: CASSPQGYYGYTF. The V call is TRBV18, the J call TRBJ1-2, with a possible D match to TRBD1 (6 bases). Germline loops: CDR1 KGHSH, CDR2 LQKENI. The CDR3 has 13 amino acids. V shed 3 bases and J shed 3 bases, with 8 bases lying between them.

This clone was counted only a few times. The chain links TRBV5-1 to TRBJ1-1; 7 bases agree with TRBD1. There are 14 residues in the CDR3. CDR1 SGHRS and CDR2 YFSETQ come from the germline V gene. The V segment lost 4 bases and the J segment 1 base; nucleotides outside the gene matches: 4. CDR3 region: CASSPGTENTEAFF. The CDR3 DNA follows: TGCGCCAGCAGCCCCGGGACAGAGAACACTGAAGCTTTCTTT.

This clone was detected a few times. The chain has TRBV2 and TRBJ1-6, with D uncertain. The CDR3 length is 13 residues. Trimming pared 7 bases from V and 8 bases from J, leaving 12 bases between. CDR1 SNHLY and CDR2 FYNNEI come from the germline V gene. In DNA form, the CDR3 reads TGTGCCAGCACGGGGATTGCGGATTCACCCCTCCACTTT. Its protein is CASTGIADSPLHF. The variable domain in full, with the rest retrieved from reference TRBV2 and TRBJ1-6, is EPEVTQTPSHQVTQMGQEVILRCVPISNHLYFYWYRQILGQKVEFLVSFYNNEISEKSEIFDDQFSVERPDGSNFTLKIRSTKLEDSAMYFCASTGIADSPLHFGNGTRLTVT.

This chain joins TRBV5-1 and TRBJ1-2, with TRBD1 identical over 8 bases. This CDR3 has 14 amino acids. J gave up 6 bases and V 3 bases, and 7 bases lay outside the gene matches. The V gene's germline CDR1 is SGHRS and CDR2 YFSETQ. The chain's CDR3 is CASSSAGQVDGYTF. For the CDR3, the DNA is TGCGCCAGCAGCTCGGCGGGACAGGTAGATGGCTACACCTTC.

The DNA for the CDR3 is TGTGCCAGCAGCGTTGGGGGGGTTAATTCACCCCTCCACTTT. This translates into CASSVGGVNSPLHF. The chain has TRBV9 and TRBJ1-6, with a possible D match to TRBD1 (5 bases). The CDR3 consists of 14 residues. V lost 2 bases, J lost 6 bases, and 9 bases lay in between. The germline gives CDR1 SGDLS, CDR2 YYNGEE.

The J gene is TRBJ2-2, the V gene TRBV12-5, with D possibly matching TRBD1 (6 bases). Deletions cut 4 bases from V and 7 bases from J, with 13 bases between. This CDR3 has 14 amino acids. CDR1 and CDR2 (germline): LGHNT, FRNRAP. The CDR3 here is CASGWGQGVGELFF. The CDR3, as DNA: TGTGCTAGTGGTTGGGGGCAGGGAGTCGGGGAGCTGTTTTTT.

The chain links TRBV7-6 to TRBJ2-5; 11 bases map to TRBD1. The ends lost 5 bases at V and 7 bases at J; junction bases unmatched: 6. In germline, CDR1 is SGHVS, CDR2 FNYEAQ. CDR3 length equals 14 residues. The DNA of the CDR3 is TGTGCCAGCAGCCCTACCGGGACAGGGGGGACCCAGTACTTC. It encodes CASSPTGTGGTQYF.

This clone has more than one count but fewer than ten. The chain joins TRBV25-1 to TRBJ2-1; no firm D call. This CDR3 has 11 residues. Germline CDR1 and CDR2: MGHDK and SYGVNS. The germline V and J ends were trimmed by 4 bases and 8 bases, with 6 bases remaining between them. The CDR3, as DNA: TGTGCCAGCAGTGTCAGCTATGAGCAGTTCTTC. This sequence encodes CASSVSYEQFF.